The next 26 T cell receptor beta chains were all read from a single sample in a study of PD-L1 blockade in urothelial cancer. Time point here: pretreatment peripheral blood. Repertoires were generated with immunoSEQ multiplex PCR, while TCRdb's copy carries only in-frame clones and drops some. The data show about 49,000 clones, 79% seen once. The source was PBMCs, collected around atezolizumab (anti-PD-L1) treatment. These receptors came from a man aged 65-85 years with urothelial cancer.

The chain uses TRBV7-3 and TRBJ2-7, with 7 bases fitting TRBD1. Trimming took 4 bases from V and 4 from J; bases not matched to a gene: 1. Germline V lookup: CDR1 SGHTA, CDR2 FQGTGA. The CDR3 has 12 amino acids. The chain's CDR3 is CASSSQGYEQYF. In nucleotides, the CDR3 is TGTGCCAGCAGCTCACAGGGGTACGAGCAGTACTTC.

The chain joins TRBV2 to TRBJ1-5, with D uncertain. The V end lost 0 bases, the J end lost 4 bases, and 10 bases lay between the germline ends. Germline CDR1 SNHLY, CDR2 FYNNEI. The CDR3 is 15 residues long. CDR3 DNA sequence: TGTGCCAGCAGTGAAGCGACGGGCGGGAATCAGCCCCAGCATTTT. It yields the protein CASSEATGGNQPQHF.

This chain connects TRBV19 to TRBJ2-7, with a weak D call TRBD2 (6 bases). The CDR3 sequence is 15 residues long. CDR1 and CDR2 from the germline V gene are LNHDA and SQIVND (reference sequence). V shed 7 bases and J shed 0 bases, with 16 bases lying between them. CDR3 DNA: TGTGCCAGTACCCCCTCGGCGGGGAGCTCCTACGAGCAGTACTTC. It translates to CASTPSAGSSYEQYF. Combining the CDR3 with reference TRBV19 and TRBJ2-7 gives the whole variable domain DGGITQSPKYLFRKEGQNVTLSCEQNLNHDAMYWYRQDPGQGLRLIYYSQIVNDFQKGDIAEGYSVSREKKESFPLTVTSAQKNPTAFYLCASTPSAGSSYEQYFGPGTRLTVT.

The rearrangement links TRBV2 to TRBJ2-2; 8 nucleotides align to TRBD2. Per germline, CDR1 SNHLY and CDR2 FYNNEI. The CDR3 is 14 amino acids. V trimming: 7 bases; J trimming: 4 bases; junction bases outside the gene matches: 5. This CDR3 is CASIGLAGTGELFF. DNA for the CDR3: TGTGCCAGCATTGGGCTAGCGGGCACCGGGGAGCTGTTTTTT.

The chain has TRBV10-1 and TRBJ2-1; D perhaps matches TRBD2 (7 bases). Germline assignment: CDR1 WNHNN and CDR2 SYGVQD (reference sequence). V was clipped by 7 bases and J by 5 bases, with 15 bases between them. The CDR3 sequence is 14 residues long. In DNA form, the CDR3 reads TGCGCCAGCAAAAGGGGGGGTACCGACAATGAGCAGTTCTTC. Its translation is CASKRGGTDNEQFF.

The CDR3 sequence: CASSLSWTGGETQYF. The CDR3 DNA is TGTGCCAGCAGCCTCTCTTGGACAGGGGGAGAGACCCAGTACTTC. The chain links TRBV9 to TRBJ2-5; TRBD1 agrees at 10 bases. Germline loops: CDR1 SGDLS, CDR2 YYNGEE. Trimming removed 4 bases from V and 4 bases from J; junction bases left unmatched: 7. This CDR3 is 15 amino acids long.

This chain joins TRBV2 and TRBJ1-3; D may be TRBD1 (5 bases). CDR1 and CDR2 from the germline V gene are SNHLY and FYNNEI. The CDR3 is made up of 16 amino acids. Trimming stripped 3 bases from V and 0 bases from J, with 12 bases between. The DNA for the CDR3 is TGTGCCAGCAGTGAGGGACTCCCGAGCTCTGGAAACACCATATATTTT. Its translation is CASSEGLPSSGNTIYF. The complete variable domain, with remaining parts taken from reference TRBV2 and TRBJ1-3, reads EPEVTQTPSHQVTQMGQEVILRCVPISNHLYFYWYRQILGQKVEFLVSFYNNEISEKSEIFDDQFSVERPDGSNFTLKIRSTKLEDSAMYFCASSEGLPSSGNTIYFGEGSWLTVV.

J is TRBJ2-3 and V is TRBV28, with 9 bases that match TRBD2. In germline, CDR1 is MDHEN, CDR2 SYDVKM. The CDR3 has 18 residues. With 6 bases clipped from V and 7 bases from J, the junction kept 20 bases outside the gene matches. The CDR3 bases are TGTGCCAGCAGGAATACCCCCCTCCGGCTAGCGGGGACTTATACGCAGTATTTT. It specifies CASRNTPLRLAGTYTQYF. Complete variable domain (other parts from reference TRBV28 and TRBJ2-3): DVKVTQSSRYLVKRTGEKVFLECVQDMDHENMFWYRQDPGLGLRLIYFSYDVKMKEKGDIPEGYSVSREKKERFSLILESASTNQTSMYLCASRNTPLRLAGTYTQYFGPGTRLTVL.

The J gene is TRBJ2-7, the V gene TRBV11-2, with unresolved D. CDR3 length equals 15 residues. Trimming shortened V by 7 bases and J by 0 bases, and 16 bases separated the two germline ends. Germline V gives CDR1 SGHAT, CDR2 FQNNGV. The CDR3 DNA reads TGTGCCAGCAACCGGCAGGCCGCTAACTCCTACGAGCAGTACTTC. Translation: CASNRQAANSYEQYF.

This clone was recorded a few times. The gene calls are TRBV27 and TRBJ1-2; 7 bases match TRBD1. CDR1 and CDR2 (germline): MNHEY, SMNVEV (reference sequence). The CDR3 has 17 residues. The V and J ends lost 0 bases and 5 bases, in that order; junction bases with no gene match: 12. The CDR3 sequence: CASSLSYGGGLGYGYTF. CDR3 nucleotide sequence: TGTGCCAGCAGTTTATCTTACGGAGGGGGCTTAGGGTATGGCTACACCTTC.

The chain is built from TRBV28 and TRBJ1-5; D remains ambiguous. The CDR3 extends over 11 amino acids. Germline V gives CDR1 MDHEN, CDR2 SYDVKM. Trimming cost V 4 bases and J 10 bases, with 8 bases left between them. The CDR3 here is CASSSQLPQHF. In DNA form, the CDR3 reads TGTGCCAGCAGTTCTCAACTCCCCCAGCATTTT.

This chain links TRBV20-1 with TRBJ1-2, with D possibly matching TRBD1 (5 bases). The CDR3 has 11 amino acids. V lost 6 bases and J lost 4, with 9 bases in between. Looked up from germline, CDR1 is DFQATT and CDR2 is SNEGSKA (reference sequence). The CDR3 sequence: CSATTAYGYTF. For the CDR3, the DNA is TGCAGTGCAACGACAGCCTATGGCTACACCTTC.

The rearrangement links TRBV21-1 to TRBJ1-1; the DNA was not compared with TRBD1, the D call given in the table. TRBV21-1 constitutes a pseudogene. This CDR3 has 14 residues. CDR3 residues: CASSFRGRGTEAFF. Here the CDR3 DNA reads TGTGCCAGCAGTTTCAGGGGGCGAGGAACTGAAGCTTTCTTT.

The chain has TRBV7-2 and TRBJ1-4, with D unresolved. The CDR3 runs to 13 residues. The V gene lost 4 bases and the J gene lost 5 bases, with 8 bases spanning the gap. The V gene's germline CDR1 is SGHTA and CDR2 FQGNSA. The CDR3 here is CASSSFPNEKLFF. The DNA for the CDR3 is TGTGCCAGCAGCTCCTTTCCCAATGAAAAACTGTTTTTT. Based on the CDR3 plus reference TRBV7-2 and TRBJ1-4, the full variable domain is GAGVSQSPSNKVTEKGKDVELRCDPISGHTALYWYRQSLGQGLEFLIYFQGNSAPDKSGLPSDRFSAERTGGSVSTLTIQRTQQEDSAVYLCASSSFPNEKLFFGSGTQLSVL.

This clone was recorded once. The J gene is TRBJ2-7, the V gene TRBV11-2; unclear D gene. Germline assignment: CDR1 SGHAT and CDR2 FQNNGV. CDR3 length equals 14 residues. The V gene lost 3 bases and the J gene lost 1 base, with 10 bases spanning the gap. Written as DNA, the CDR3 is TGTGCCAGCAGCTTCTTCGGCAGGTCCTACGAGCAGTACTTC. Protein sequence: CASSFFGRSYEQYF.

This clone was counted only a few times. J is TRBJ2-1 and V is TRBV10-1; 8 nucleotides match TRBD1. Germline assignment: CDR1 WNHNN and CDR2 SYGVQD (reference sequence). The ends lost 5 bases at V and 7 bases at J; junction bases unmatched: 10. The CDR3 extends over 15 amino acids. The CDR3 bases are TGCGCCAGCAGTCCTTCCCTGGACAGGGCGAATGAGCAGTTCTTC. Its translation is CASSPSLDRANEQFF.

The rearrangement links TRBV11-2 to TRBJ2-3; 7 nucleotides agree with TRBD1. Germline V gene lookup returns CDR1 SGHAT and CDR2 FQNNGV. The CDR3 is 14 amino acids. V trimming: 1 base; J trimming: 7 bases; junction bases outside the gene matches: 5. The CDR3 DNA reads TGTGCCAGCAGCTTAGGCGGACAGGACTATACGCAGTATTTT. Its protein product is CASSLGGQDYTQYF.

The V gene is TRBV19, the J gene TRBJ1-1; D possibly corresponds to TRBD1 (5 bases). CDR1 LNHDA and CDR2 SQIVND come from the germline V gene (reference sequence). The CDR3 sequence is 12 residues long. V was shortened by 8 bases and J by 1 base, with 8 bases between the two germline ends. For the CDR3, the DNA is TGTGCCAGTGGAACAGGGAACACTGAAGCTTTCTTT. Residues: CASGTGNTEAFF.

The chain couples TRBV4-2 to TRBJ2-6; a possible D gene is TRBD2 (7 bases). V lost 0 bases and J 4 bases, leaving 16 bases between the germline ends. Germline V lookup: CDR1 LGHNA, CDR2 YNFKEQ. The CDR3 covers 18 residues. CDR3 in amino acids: CASSQDPGGRDGANVLTF. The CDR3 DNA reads TGTGCCAGCAGCCAAGATCCGGGGGGCAGGGACGGGGCCAACGTCCTGACTTTC.

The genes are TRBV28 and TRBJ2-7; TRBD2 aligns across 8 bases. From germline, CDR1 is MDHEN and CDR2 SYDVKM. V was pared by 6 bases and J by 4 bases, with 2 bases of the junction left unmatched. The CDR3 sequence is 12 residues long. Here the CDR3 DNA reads TGTGCCAGCAGACAGCGGGAGTACGAGCAGTACTTC. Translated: CASRQREYEQYF.

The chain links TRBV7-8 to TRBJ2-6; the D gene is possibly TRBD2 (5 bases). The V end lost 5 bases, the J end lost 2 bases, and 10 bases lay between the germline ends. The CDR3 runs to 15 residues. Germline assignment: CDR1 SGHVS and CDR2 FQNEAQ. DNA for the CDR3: TGTGCCAGCAGCCTAGGAGGTACTGGGGCCAACGTCCTGACTTTC. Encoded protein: CASSLGGTGANVLTF. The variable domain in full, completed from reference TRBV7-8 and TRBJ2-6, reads GAGVSQSPRYKVAKRGQDVALRCDPISGHVSLFWYQQALGQGPEFLTYFQNEAQLDKSGLPSDRFFAERPEGSVSTLKIQRTQQEDSAVYLCASSLGGTGANVLTFGAGSRLTVL.

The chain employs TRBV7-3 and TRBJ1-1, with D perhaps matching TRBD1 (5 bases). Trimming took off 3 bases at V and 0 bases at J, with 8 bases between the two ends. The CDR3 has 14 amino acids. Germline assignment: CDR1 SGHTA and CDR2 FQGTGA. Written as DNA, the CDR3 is TGTGCCAGCAGCTTCACAGGAGTGAACACTGAAGCTTTCTTT. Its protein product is CASSFTGVNTEAFF.

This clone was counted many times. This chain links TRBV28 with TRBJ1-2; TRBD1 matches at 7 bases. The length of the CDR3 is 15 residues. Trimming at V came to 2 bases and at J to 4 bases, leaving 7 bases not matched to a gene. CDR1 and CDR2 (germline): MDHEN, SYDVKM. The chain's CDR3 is CASSLPPGQIYGYTF. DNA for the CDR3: TGTGCCAGCAGTTTACCCCCGGGACAGATCTATGGCTACACCTTC.

CDR3: CASSLYSPGTINTGELFF. In DNA, the CDR3 is TGTGCCAGCAGTCTTTACTCTCCCGGGACTATAAACACCGGGGAGCTGTTTTTT. The gene calls are TRBV27 and TRBJ2-2; 7 bases match TRBD2. Looked up from germline, CDR1 is MNHEY and CDR2 is SMNVEV (reference sequence). The CDR3 sequence is 18 residues long. Losses at the gene ends were 5 bases for V and 2 bases for J; bases not matched to a gene: 14.

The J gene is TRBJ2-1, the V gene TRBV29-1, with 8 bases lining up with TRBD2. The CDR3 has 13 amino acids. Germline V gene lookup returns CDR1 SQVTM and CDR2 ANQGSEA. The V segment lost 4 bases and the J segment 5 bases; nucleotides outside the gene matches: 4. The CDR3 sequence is CSVVGGRNNEQFF. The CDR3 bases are TGCAGCGTTGTAGGCGGGAGGAACAATGAGCAGTTCTTC.

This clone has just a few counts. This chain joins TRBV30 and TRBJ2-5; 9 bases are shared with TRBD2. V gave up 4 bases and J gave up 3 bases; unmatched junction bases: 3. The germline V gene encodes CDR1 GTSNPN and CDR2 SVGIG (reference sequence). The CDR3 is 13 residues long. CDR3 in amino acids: CAWKASGKETQYF. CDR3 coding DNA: TGTGCCTGGAAAGCTAGCGGGAAAGAGACCCAGTACTTC. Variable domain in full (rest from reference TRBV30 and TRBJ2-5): SQTIHQWPATLVQPVGSPLSLECTVEGTSNPNLYWYRQAAGRGLQLLFYSVGIGQISSEVPQNLSASRPQDRQFILSSKKLLLSDSGFYLCAWKASGKETQYFGPGTRLLVL.